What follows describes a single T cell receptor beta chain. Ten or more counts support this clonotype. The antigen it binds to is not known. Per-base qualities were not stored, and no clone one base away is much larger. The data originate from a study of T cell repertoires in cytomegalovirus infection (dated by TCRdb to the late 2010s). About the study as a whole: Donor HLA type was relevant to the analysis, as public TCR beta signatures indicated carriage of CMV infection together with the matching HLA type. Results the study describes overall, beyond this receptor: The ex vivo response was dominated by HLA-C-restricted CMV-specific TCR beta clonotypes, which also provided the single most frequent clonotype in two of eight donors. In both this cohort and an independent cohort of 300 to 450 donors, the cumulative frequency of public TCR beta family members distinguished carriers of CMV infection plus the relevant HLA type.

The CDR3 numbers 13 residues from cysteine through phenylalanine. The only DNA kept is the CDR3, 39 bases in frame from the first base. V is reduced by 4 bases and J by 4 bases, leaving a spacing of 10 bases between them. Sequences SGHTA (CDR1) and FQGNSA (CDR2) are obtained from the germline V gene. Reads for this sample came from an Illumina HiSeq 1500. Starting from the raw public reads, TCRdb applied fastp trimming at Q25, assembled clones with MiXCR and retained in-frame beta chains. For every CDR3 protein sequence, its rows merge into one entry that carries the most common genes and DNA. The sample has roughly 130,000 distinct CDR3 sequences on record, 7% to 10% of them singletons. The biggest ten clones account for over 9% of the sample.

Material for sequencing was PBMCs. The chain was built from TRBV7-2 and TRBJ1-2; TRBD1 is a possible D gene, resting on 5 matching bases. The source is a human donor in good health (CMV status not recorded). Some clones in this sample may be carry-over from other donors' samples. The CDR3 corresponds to CASSSRDTYGYTF. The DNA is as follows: TGTGCCAGCAGCTCCAGGGATACCTATGGCTACACCTTC. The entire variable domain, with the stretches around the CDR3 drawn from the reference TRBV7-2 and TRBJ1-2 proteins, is GAGVSQSPSNKVTEKGKDVELRCDPISGHTALYWYRQSLGQGLEFLIYFQGNSAPDKSGLPSDRFSAERTGGSVSTLTIQRTQQEDSAVYLCASSSRDTYGYTFGSGTRLTVV.